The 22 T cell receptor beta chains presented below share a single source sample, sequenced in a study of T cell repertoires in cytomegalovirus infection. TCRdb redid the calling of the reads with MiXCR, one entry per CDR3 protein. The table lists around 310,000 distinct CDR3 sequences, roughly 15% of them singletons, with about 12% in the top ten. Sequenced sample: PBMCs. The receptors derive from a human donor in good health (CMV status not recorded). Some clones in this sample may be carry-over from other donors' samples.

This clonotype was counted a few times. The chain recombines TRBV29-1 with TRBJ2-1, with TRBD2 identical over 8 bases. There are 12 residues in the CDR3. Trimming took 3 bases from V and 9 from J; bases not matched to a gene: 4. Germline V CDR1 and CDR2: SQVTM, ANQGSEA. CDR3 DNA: TGCAGCGTTGATCGGACTAGCACTGAGCAGTTCTTC. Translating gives CSVDRTSTEQFF.

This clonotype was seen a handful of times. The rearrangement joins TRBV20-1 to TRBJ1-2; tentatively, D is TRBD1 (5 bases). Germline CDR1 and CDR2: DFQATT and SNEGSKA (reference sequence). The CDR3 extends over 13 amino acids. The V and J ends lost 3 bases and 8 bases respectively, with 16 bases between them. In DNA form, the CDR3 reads TGCAGTGCTAGGAGCGGACTAAGGGGCGGCTACACCTTC. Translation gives CSARSGLRGGYTF.

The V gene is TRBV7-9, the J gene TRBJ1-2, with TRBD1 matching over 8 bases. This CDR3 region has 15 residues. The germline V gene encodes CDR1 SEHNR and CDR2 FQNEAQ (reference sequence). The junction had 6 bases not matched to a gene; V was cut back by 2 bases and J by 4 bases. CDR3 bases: TGTGCCAGCAGCTTACTGGACAGGGATCCCTATGGCTACACCTTC. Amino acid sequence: CASSLLDRDPYGYTF.

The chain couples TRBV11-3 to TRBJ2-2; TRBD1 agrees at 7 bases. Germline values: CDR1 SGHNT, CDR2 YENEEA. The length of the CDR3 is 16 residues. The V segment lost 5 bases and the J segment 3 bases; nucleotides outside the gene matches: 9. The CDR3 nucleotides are TGTGCCAGCAGCGGCGACAGGGTCCGAGACACCGGGGAGCTGTTTTTT. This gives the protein CASSGDRVRDTGELFF.

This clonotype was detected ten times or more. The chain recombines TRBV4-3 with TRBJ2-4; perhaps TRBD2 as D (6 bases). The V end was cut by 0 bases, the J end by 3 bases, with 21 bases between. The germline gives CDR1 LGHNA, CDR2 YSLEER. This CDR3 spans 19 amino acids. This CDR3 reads CASSQDRTGTTEGKNIQYF. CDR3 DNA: TGCGCCAGCAGCCAAGATAGGACCGGGACGACGGAGGGCAAAAACATTCAGTACTTC.

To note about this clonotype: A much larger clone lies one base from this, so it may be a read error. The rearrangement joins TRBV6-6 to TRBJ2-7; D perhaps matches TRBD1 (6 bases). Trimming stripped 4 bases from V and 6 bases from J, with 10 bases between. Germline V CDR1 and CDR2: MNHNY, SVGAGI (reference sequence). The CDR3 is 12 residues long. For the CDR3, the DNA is TGTGCCAGCAGTTTGGGGGCTCCCGAGCAGTACTTC. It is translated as CASSLGAPEQYF.

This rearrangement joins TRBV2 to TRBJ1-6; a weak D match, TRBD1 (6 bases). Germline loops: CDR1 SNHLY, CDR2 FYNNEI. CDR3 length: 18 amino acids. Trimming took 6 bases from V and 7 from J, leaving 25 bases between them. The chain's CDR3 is CASSLTTGRDTGNSPLHF. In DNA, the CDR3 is TGTGCCAGCAGCTTAACTACCGGCAGGGATACAGGGAATTCACCCCTCCACTTT.

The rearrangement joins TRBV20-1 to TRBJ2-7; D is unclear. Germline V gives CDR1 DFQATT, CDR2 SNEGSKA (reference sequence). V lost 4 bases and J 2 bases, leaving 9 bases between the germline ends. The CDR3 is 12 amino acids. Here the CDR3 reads CSANTNTYEQYF. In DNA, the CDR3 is TGCAGTGCTAACACAAATACCTACGAGCAGTACTTC.

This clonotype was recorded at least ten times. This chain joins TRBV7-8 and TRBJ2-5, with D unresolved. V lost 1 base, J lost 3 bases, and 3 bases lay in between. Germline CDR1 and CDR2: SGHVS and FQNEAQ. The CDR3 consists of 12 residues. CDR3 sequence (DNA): TGTGCCAGCAGCTTAGGGGAAGAGACCCAGTACTTC. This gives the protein CASSLGEETQYF. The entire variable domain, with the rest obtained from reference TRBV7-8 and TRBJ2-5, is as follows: GAGVSQSPRYKVAKRGQDVALRCDPISGHVSLFWYQQALGQGPEFLTYFQNEAQLDKSGLPSDRFFAERPEGSVSTLKIQRTQQEDSAVYLCASSLGEETQYFGPGTRLLVL.

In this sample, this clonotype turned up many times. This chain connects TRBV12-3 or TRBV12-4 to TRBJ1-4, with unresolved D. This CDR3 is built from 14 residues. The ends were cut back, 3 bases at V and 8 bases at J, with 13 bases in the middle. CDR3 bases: TGTGCCAGCAGTTTTGGCGGATTAAAGGAAAAACTGTTTTTT. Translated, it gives CASSFGGLKEKLFF.

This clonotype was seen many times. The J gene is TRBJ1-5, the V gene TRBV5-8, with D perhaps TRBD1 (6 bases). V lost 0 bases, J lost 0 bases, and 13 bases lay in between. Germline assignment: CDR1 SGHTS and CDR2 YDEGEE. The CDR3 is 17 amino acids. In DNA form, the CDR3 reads TGTGCCAGCAGCTTGGGGACAGCTGGAAATAGCAATCAGCCCCAGCATTTT. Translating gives CASSLGTAGNSNQPQHF.

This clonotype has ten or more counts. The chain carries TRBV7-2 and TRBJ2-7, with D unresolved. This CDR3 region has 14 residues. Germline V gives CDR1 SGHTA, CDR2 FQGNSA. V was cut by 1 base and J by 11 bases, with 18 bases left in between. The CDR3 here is CASSLGLFSTSKYF. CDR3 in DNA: TGTGCCAGCAGCTTAGGATTATTTAGTACTTCCAAGTACTTC.

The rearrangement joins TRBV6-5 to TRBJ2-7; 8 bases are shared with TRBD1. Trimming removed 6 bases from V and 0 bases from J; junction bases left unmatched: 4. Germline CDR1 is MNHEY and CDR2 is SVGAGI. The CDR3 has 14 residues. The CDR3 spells CASSNGQGSYEQYF. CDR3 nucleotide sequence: TGTGCCAGCAGCAATGGACAGGGCTCCTACGAGCAGTACTTC.

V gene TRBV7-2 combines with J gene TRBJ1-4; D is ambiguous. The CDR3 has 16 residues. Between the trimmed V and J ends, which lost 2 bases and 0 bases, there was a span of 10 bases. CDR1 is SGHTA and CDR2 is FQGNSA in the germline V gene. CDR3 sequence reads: CASSLSRAATNEKLFF. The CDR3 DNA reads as TGTGCCAGCAGCTTAAGCCGGGCTGCAACTAATGAAAAACTGTTTTTT.

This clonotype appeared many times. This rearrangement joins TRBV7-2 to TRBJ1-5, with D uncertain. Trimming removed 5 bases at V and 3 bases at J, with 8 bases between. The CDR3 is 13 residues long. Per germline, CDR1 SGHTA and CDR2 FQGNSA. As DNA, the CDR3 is TGTGCCAGCAGCCTTAGGTCCAATCAGCCCCAGCATTTT. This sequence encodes CASSLRSNQPQHF.

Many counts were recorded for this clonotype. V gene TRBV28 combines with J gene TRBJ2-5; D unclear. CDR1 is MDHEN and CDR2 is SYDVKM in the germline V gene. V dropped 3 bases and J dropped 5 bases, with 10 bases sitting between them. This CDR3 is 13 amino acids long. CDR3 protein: CASSLTPGETQYF. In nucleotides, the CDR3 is TGTGCCAGCAGTTTGACCCCCGGGGAGACCCAGTACTTC.

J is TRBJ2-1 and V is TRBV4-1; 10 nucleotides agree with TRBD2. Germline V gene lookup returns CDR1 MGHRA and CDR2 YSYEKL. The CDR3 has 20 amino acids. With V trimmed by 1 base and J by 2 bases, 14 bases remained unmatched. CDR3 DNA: TGCGCCAGCAGCCAAGCTTCGGGGAACGGACTAGCGGCTACCTACAATGAGCAGTTCTTC. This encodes CASSQASGNGLAATYNEQFF.

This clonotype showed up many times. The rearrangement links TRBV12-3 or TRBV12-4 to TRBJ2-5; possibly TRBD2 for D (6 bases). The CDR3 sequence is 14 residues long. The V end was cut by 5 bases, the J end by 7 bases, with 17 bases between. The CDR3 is CASSPRGTQWTQYF. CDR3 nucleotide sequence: TGTGCCAGCAGTCCCCGGGGGACGCAGTGGACCCAGTACTTC.

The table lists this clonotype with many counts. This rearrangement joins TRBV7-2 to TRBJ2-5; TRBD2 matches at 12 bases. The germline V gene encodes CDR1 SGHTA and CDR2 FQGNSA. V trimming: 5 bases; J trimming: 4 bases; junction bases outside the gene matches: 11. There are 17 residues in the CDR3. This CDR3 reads CASSPLGLAGGLETQYF. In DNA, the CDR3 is TGTGCCAGCAGCCCGTTGGGTCTAGCGGGGGGGCTAGAGACCCAGTACTTC.

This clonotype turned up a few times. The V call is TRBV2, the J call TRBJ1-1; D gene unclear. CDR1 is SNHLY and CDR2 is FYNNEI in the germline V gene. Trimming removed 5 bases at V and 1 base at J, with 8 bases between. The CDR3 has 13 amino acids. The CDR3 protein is CASSQETNTEAFF. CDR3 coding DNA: TGTGCCAGCAGTCAGGAGACGAACACTGAAGCTTTCTTT. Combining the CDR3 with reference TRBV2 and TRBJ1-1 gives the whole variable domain EPEVTQTPSHQVTQMGQEVILRCVPISNHLYFYWYRQILGQKVEFLVSFYNNEISEKSEIFDDQFSVERPDGSNFTLKIRSTKLEDSAMYFCASSQETNTEAFFGQGTRLTVV.

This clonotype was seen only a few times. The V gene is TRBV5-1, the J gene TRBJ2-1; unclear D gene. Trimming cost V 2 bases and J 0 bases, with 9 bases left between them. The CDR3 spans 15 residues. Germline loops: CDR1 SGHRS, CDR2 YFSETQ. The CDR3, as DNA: TGCGCCAGCAGCTTACGTATTAGCTCCTACAATGAGCAGTTCTTC. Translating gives CASSLRISSYNEQFF.

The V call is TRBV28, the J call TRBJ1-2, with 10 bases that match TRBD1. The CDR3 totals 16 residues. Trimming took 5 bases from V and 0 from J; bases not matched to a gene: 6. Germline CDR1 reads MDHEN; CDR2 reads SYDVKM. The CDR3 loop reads CASSDRGLRPNYGYTF. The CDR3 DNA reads TGTGCCAGCAGTGACAGGGGGCTAAGACCTAACTATGGCTACACCTTC.